The entry that follows covers one TCR beta chain sequence. Its antigen is undetermined. The data belong to a study of T cell responses to AZD1222 COVID-19 vaccine. Findings of the study overall: The study found Spike-specific TCR breadth and depth rose after two AZD1222 doses. Repertoire sampling was restricted to post-peak T cell response timepoints. Targets within unmutated variant regions were reportedly found for nearly half of spike-specific TCRs. A mostly white British donor set with more females was recruited, and clonal diversity was possibly underestimated.

Germline CDR1 is MNHNY and CDR2 is SVGAGI (reference sequence). This CDR3 has 13 amino acids. The V and J ends lost 0 bases and 6 bases respectively, with 6 bases between them. Repertoires were generated with immunoSEQ multiplex PCR, while TCRdb's copy carries only in-frame clones and drops some. The data show 200,000 to 250,000 clones, about 94% seen once. The V gene is TRBV6-6, the J gene TRBJ2-1; D is ambiguous. The TCR sequence derives from an adult who received the MenACWY meningococcal vaccine as a control. Sequencing used peripheral blood, obtained 28 days after the second dose of the MenACWY control vaccine. CDR3 in amino acids: CASSYSSVNEQFF. The DNA of the CDR3 is TGTGCCAGCAGTTACTCGAGTGTCAATGAGCAGTTCTTC.